One sample yielded the 21 T cell receptor beta chains listed below, sequenced in a study of monozygotic twins with inflammatory bowel disease. TCRdb re-called the 5' RACE reads; one entry per CDR3 protein, DNA not given. The repertoire table contains roughly 320,000 distinct CDR3 sequences. Sample: blood. These receptors were obtained from a human donor with ulcerative colitis or Crohn's disease, or a healthy co-twin of an affected twin (not recorded which).

The gene calls are TRBV3-1 and TRBJ2-3; the TCRdb D gene call, TRBD1, has no DNA to confirm it. Germline V gene sequence: CDR1 LGHDT, CDR2 YNNKEL (reference sequence). The CDR3 spans 15 residues. Here the CDR3 reads CASSQAGGTTDTQYF.

The rearrangement joins TRBV27 to TRBJ2-1. The CDR3 is 16 amino acids. The V gene's germline CDR1 is MNHEY and CDR2 SMNVEV (reference sequence). Here the CDR3 reads CASSLEASSVYNEQFF.

The CDR3 sequence: CASSQETWDGGSTDTQYF. The chain carries TRBV4-3 and TRBJ2-3; the D call from TCRdb, TRBD1, cannot be confirmed without DNA. Germline V gene sequence: CDR1 LGHNA, CDR2 YSLEER. The CDR3 runs 18 residues.

This chain's CDR3 is CASSFWGSGRDTQYF. This chain uses TRBV27 with TRBJ2-3; TCRdb selects TRBD2, and the lack of DNA leaves this call unchecked. Germline values: CDR1 MNHEY, CDR2 SMNVEV (reference sequence). This CDR3 is built from 15 residues.

The chain is built from TRBV7-2 and TRBJ2-5; the TCRdb call, TRBD2, lacks DNA for checking. The CDR3 runs 16 residues. Germline V CDR1 and CDR2: SGHTA, FQGNSA. CDR3 amino acids: CASSFSRLGGSETQYF.

The chain carries TRBV19 and TRBJ2-7; checking the TCRdb D call of TRBD1 is not possible without DNA. Germline loops: CDR1 LNHDA, CDR2 SQIVND (reference sequence). CDR3 length equals 19 residues. The CDR3 sequence is CASSIHDRASNPKNYEQYF.

The chain recombines TRBV6-5 with TRBJ2-1; TCRdb designates TRBD2, a call that cannot be tested without DNA. CDR3 length equals 15 residues. Germline-derived CDR1 and CDR2 are MNHEY and SVGAGI. The CDR3 sequence is CASSYFGGGANEQFF.

This chain links TRBV5-1 with TRBJ2-7; the TCRdb D gene call, TRBD1, has no DNA to confirm it. Looked up from germline, CDR1 is SGHRS and CDR2 is YFSETQ. CDR3 length: 13 amino acids. CDR3 residues: CASSLPGGYEQYF.

The V and J genes are TRBV12-3 or TRBV12-4 and TRBJ1-2. The CDR3 consists of 14 residues. The CDR3 loop is CASTFGGGRYGYTF.

This chain links TRBV5-1 with TRBJ2-2; there is no DNA to check the TCRdb D call of TRBD2. Germline V gene lookup returns CDR1 SGHRS and CDR2 YFSETQ. CDR3 length: 16 residues. CDR3 in amino acids: CASSLESGRGTGELFF.

The rearrangement joins TRBV27 to TRBJ2-3; TCRdb calls TRBD1, which cannot be checked without DNA. This CDR3 spans 14 amino acids. Germline assignment: CDR1 MNHEY and CDR2 SMNVEV (reference sequence). The CDR3 reads CASRHRGGEDTQYF.

This sequence joins TRBV5-1 and TRBJ2-3; absent DNA, TCRdb's TRBD2 call cannot be checked. Germline lookup yields CDR1 SGHRS and CDR2 YFSETQ. There are 15 residues in the CDR3. CDR3 residues: CASSLLGLGPDTQYF.

The rearrangement joins TRBV15 to TRBJ2-2. Germline V gene data show CDR1 as LNHNV and CDR2 as YYDKDF (reference sequence). This CDR3 comprises 16 residues. This chain's CDR3 is CATSRDDLRLTGELFF.

V is TRBV27 and J is TRBJ2-3; TCRdb's assignment of TRBD1 cannot be checked, as there is no DNA. The CDR3 runs to 16 residues. CDR1 is MNHEY, CDR2 SMNVEV, per germline (reference sequence). The CDR3: CASSLRQGFGADTQYF.

V is TRBV29-1 and J is TRBJ1-1. Germline CDR1 and CDR2: SQVTM and ANQGSEA. This CDR3 spans 14 amino acids. CDR3: CSVGFNRRNTEAFF.

The chain recombines TRBV18 with TRBJ2-7; the D gene TCRdb calls, TRBD2, cannot be checked with no DNA. Germline values: CDR1 KGHSH, CDR2 LQKENI. CDR3 length: 15 amino acids. CDR3 loop: CASSPAASGSIEQYF.

The V gene is TRBV7-2, the J gene TRBJ2-7; TCRdb selects TRBD1, and the lack of DNA leaves this call unchecked. Germline CDR1 reads SGHTA; CDR2 reads FQGNSA. The length of the CDR3 is 15 residues. The CDR3 reads CASSKSRDSTYEQYF.

This sequence joins TRBV7-9 and TRBJ2-3; TCRdb's assignment of TRBD2 cannot be checked, as there is no DNA. The CDR3 extends over 17 amino acids. CDR1 SEHNR and CDR2 FQNEAQ come from the germline V gene (reference sequence). CDR3 in amino acids: CASSLKPGRVSTDTQYF.

This chain joins TRBV5-1 and TRBJ2-6. In germline, CDR1 is SGHRS, CDR2 YFSETQ. The CDR3 consists of 15 residues. CDR3 region: CASSRLSSGANVLTF.

V and J are TRBV7-9 and TRBJ2-3. Germline CDR1 and CDR2: SEHNR and FQNEAQ (reference sequence). CDR3 length equals 12 residues. The CDR3 sequence: CASSYPMDTQYF.

The chain couples TRBV9 to TRBJ2-1; as DNA is missing, the TRBD1 call by TCRdb cannot be tested. From germline, CDR1 is SGDLS and CDR2 YYNGEE. The CDR3 covers 12 residues. This CDR3 reads CASSLLDREQFF.